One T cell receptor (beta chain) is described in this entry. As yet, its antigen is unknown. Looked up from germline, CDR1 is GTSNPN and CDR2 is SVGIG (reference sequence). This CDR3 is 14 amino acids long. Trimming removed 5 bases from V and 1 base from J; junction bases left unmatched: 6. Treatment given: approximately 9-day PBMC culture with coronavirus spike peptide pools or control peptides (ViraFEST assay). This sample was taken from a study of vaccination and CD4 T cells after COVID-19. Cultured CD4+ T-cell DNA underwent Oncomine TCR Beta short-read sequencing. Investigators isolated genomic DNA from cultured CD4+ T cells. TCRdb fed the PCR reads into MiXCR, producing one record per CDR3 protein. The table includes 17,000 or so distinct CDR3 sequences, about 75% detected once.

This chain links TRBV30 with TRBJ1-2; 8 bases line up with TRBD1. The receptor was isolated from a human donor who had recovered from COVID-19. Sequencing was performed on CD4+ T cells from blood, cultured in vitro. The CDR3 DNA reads TGTGCCTGGGGAACGGACAGGGTTAACTATGGCTACACCTTC. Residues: CAWGTDRVNYGYTF.